This section outlines one T cell receptor beta chain sequence together with its context. Its cognate antigen is unknown. PCR amplification relied on 60 Vbeta primers (plus 13 Jbeta primers). TCRdb's copy holds only in-frame clones and misses some; the assay was immunoSEQ multiplex PCR. The sample lists roughly 200,000 clones; approximately 70% were seen once. These data originate in a study of cytomegalovirus exposure and HLA in healthy donors. In the study overall: Researchers found that about 84% of just under 400 genotyped donors fell within the Caucasian-associated ancestry cluster. Points from the study as a whole: A later analysis reported that several of the most significant clusters appeared to be linked to common viral pathogens, among them Epstein-Barr virus. Among immune exposure information, only CMV serostatus was available.

In germline, CDR1 is LNHDA, CDR2 SQIVND (reference sequence). The CDR3 is made up of 15 amino acids. Between the trimmed V and J ends, which lost 7 bases and 3 bases, there was a span of 18 bases. This chain connects TRBV19 to TRBJ1-2; D is unresolved. Sequencing was done on a sample of PBMCs. This clonotype was sampled from a woman aged 25 to 39 in good health and CMV-seronegative. As DNA, the CDR3 is TGTGCCAGTACCCCCCTGTCGGGGTTCCACTATGGCTACACCTTC. This codes for CASTPLSGFHYGYTF. The variable domain in full, completed from reference TRBV19 and TRBJ1-2, reads DGGITQSPKYLFRKEGQNVTLSCEQNLNHDAMYWYRQDPGQGLRLIYYSQIVNDFQKGDIAEGYSVSREKKESFPLTVTSAQKNPTAFYLCASTPLSGFHYGYTFGSGTRLTVV.